This T cell receptor beta chain was captured by sequencing in a study of post-analysis software for immune sequencing data. On the study more broadly: Included among the disease courses, which were recorded for the cohort, were relapsing-remitting, secondary progressive and progressive-relapsing multiple sclerosis. Findings and caveats of the study: The F measure placed samples prepared in the same batch into strongly shared clusters. Multiple sclerosis patients had significantly lower normalized Chao1 diversity than controls.

TCR beta cDNA libraries included unique molecular identifiers. cDNA molecules numbering around 450,000 came from around 1 to 10 million T cells. Via MiXCR, TCRdb re-called the PCR reads, giving one row per CDR3 protein. This sample yields 400,000 to 500,000 distinct CDR3 sequences, of which approximately 37% are seen a single time; less than 10% belongs to the top ten. This clonotype was picked up a small number of times. No antigen is known for it. This TCR was sampled from a girl aged 2-10 years with multiple sclerosis. The sequencing input was blood.

The CDR3 region is CASSLVSKETQYF. CDR3 coding DNA: TGTGCCAGCAGCTTGGTCAGCAAAGAGACCCAGTACTTC. J is TRBJ2-5 and V is TRBV5-5; D unclear. V dropped 0 bases and J dropped 3 bases, with 6 bases sitting between them. CDR1 is SGHKS and CDR2 is YYEKEE in the germline V gene (reference sequence). This CDR3 is built from 13 residues.